This TCR beta chain was identified during a study of post-analysis software for immune sequencing data. This CDR3 is built from 14 residues. The germline V and J ends were trimmed by 5 bases and 7 bases, with 14 bases remaining between them. This clonotype has a handful of counts. Its antigen is unidentified. Whole-study results and caveats: Four to six TRBV segments were more frequent in patients than controls; TRBV5-6, TRBV5-1 and TRBV20-1 belonged to this group.

Unique molecular identifiers tagged the TCR beta cDNA libraries. One entry per CDR3 protein, called by TCRdb with MiXCR from the PCR reads. This table has under 200,000 distinct CDR3 sequences, 29% appearing once. Sequencing was performed on blood. The rearrangement uses TRBV12-3 or TRBV12-4 and TRBJ1-4; tentatively, D is TRBD1 (5 bases). This TCR was recovered from a girl aged 2 to 17 with multiple sclerosis. In DNA form, the CDR3 reads TGTGCCAGCAGTCGGGACCCTCGTGGTGAAAAACTGTTTTTT. Translation: CASSRDPRGEKLFF.